This TCR beta chain originates from a study of tumor-infiltrating lymphocytes in primary liver carcinoma. About the study: Samples gave roughly 3.5 to 7.5 million productive TCRbeta reads, similar across tissue types. Findings of the study overall: Comparison of CD4+ and CD8+ repertoires was precluded by bulk unsorted samples. Relative to tumor region pairs, the tumor-adjacent and tumor-blood pairs showed overlap that was lower.

Trimming cost V 0 bases and J 8 bases, with 5 bases left between them. This CDR3 region has 11 residues. Germline CDR1 is MNHNY and CDR2 is SVGAGI (reference sequence). In regard to this clonotype: Its target is not known.

Unsorted whole blood supplied the RNA, and germline DNA was extracted too. Enrolled patients were chronically infected with HBV and treatment-naive. Using a constant-region primer together with ProtoScript II reverse transcriptase, TCR beta cDNA was made from approximately 500 ng of total RNA. TCR beta libraries came from three nested multiplex PCR rounds using slightly modified ARM-PCR. Use of TRBV1-TRBV30 forward primers with a C-beta reverse primer characterized the first two PCR rounds, which lasted roughly 9 cycles each. TCRdb independently ran MiXCR on the multiplex PCR reads; one entry per CDR3 protein. In the table there are about 310,000 distinct CDR3 sequences, roughly three fifths of which are singletons.

Sequencing was performed on peripheral blood. V and J are TRBV6-6 and TRBJ2-7; no clear D. The receptor was isolated from a woman in her thirties with primary liver carcinoma and hepatitis B virus infection. The CDR3 DNA is TGTGCCAGCAGTTACTCGCACAAGCAGTACTTC. It specifies CASSYSHKQYF.